The rows below give T cell receptor beta chains drawn from one sample of a study of T cell repertoires in cytomegalovirus infection. TCRdb analysed the reads with MiXCR anew, one entry per CDR3 protein. The sample includes about 260,000 distinct CDR3 sequences, roughly an eighth of them seen just once. Sequenced input: PBMCs. The source is a human donor in good health (CMV status not recorded). Some clones in this sample may be carry-over from other donors' samples. The CDR3 runs from the conserved cysteine through the conserved F or W. A D gene is named only where the DNA matches it firmly. Size values are once, few and many counts, or a class for expanded clones, and some rows have none.

DNA: TGTGCCAGCAGCTCTTTCTCGTATGGCTACACCTTC; CDR3: CASSSFSYGYTF; J: TRBJ1-2; V: TRBV7-9; D: NA; size: NA
DNA: TGTGCCAGCAGCGGCCCCTCGGGACATAAGTCTGGGGCCAACGTCCTGACTTTC; CDR3: CASSGPSGHKSGANVLTF; J: TRBJ2-6; V: TRBV9; D: NA; size: few
DNA: TGCAGCGTGGCCGGGACAGGGGCGGCAGATACGCAGTATTTT; CDR3: CSVAGTGAADTQYF; J: TRBJ2-3; V: TRBV29-1; D: TRBD1; size: few
DNA: TGTGCCAGCAGCTCGGGACTAGCGGGAGATGATACGCAGTATTTT; CDR3: CASSSGLAGDDTQYF; J: TRBJ2-3; V: TRBV7-3; D: TRBD2; size: many
DNA: TGCAGTGCTAACTTCCTAGAGCAGTTCTTC; CDR3: CSANFLEQFF; J: TRBJ2-1; V: TRBV20-1; D: NA; size: few
DNA: TGTGCCAGCTCGCGGGGCCTAAGCACCTACGAGCAGTACTTC; CDR3: CASSRGLSTYEQYF; J: TRBJ2-7; V: TRBV18; D: NA; size: many
DNA: TGTGCCAGCAGTACGAAAGGGTCGCAGTACTTC; CDR3: CASSTKGSQYF; J: TRBJ2-7; V: TRBV28; D: NA; size: few
DNA: TGTGCCAGCACCTTTACCGGGGCGGCAAGCACTGAAGCTTTCTTT; CDR3: CASTFTGAASTEAFF; J: TRBJ1-1; V: TRBV6-6; D: NA; size: NA
DNA: TGTGCCAGCAGCCGGGACAGGGATCAGCCCCAGCATTTT; CDR3: CASSRDRDQPQHF; J: TRBJ1-5; V: TRBV3-1; D: TRBD1; size: many
DNA: TGTGCCAGCAGCCCTACTAGCGGGGTGTATGAGCAGTTCTTC; CDR3: CASSPTSGVYEQFF; J: TRBJ2-1; V: TRBV7-3; D: TRBD2; size: many
DNA: TGTGCCAGCAGCCAAGATAGGACCCAGTACTTC; CDR3: CASSQDRTQYF; J: TRBJ2-5; V: TRBV14; D: NA; size: many
DNA: TGTGCCAGCACCGGACATTACGAGCAGTACTTC; CDR3: CASTGHYEQYF; J: TRBJ2-7; V: TRBV2; D: NA; size: few
DNA: TGTGCCAGCAGCCCCGGACTCGACCTCACAGATACGCAGTATTTT; CDR3: CASSPGLDLTDTQYF; J: TRBJ2-3; V: TRBV5-6; D: NA; size: NA
DNA: TGCAGTGCTAGGGGCTGGACAGGGGCAAGCGAGCCCCAGCATTTT; CDR3: CSARGWTGASEPQHF; J: TRBJ1-5; V: TRBV20-1; D: TRBD1; size: NA
DNA: TGCAGTGCTAGAGGAACTAGCGGGGGGCCCCGTACGCAGTATTTT; CDR3: CSARGTSGGPRTQYF; J: TRBJ2-3; V: TRBV20-1; D: TRBD2; size: many
DNA: TGTGCCAGCAGTGAAGCGGCCCCCCCCGGGGAGCTGTTTTTT; CDR3: CASSEAAPPGELFF; J: TRBJ2-2; V: TRBV6-4; D: NA; size: many
DNA: TGCAGCGTTGCGGGGTGGGGGGGACTCTTAGAAGAGACCCAGTACTTC; CDR3: CSVAGWGGLLEETQYF; J: TRBJ2-5; V: TRBV29-1; D: TRBD2; size: NA
DNA: TGCGCCAGCAGTCAATCGTCCAGGGAAGAGACCTATGGCTACACCTTC; CDR3: CASSQSSREETYGYTF; J: TRBJ1-2; V: TRBV23-1; D: NA; size: NA
DNA: TGCAGTGCTAGACCCCCTAGCGGGGGGGCAAGGTGGGATACGCAGTATTTT; CDR3: CSARPPSGGARWDTQYF; J: TRBJ2-3; V: TRBV20-1; D: TRBD2; size: NA
DNA: TGTGCCAGCAGCCAACCCGGCGGCGTCTCCCTTCACAATGAGCAGTTCTTC; CDR3: CASSQPGGVSLHNEQFF; J: TRBJ2-1; V: TRBV3-1; D: NA; size: few
DNA: TGTGCCAGCAGCCAAACCGGGGGCAGTCACCAAGAGACCCAGTACTTC; CDR3: CASSQTGGSHQETQYF; J: TRBJ2-5; V: TRBV4-2; D: NA; size: NA
DNA: TGTGCCAGCAGCACCTTAGGACAGGCCTATGGCTACACCTTC; CDR3: CASSTLGQAYGYTF; J: TRBJ1-2; V: TRBV7-2; D: TRBD1; size: many
DNA: TGTGCCAGCAGCTTAGGGGGACAGCACCACGCTGAAGCTTTCTTT; CDR3: CASSLGGQHHAEAFF; J: TRBJ1-1; V: TRBV7-9; D: TRBD1; size: many
DNA: TGCAGTGCCCGGGGAGGGGGCGGAAACACTGAAGCTTTCTTT; CDR3: CSARGGGGNTEAFF; J: TRBJ1-1; V: TRBV20-1; D: TRBD1; size: few
DNA: TGTGCCAGCAGCTTAGTAGTGGGAGACGCGGCCAACACCGGGGAGCTGTTTTTT; CDR3: CASSLVVGDAANTGELFF; J: TRBJ2-2; V: TRBV7-8; D: NA; size: many
DNA: TGCGCCAGCAGCCCTTTTGGGGACAATCAGCCCCAGCATTTT; CDR3: CASSPFGDNQPQHF; J: TRBJ1-5; V: TRBV5-1; D: NA; size: many
DNA: TGTGCCAGTAGCCCTAGCGGAAGTAATGAGCAGTTCTTC; CDR3: CASSPSGSNEQFF; J: TRBJ2-1; V: TRBV19; D: TRBD2; size: few
DNA: TGTGCCAGCAGCCCCGGGCTAGCGGGGGGGCCGGACCAAGAGACCCAGTACTTC; CDR3: CASSPGLAGGPDQETQYF; J: TRBJ2-5; V: TRBV6-1; D: TRBD2; size: many
DNA: TGTGCCACCAGCAGAGATAGTGGTCCGAACACTGAAGCTTTCTTT; CDR3: CATSRDSGPNTEAFF; J: TRBJ1-1; V: TRBV15; D: NA; size: NA
DNA: TGTGCCAGTACTACGGGGCTCGACACTGAAGCTTTCTTT; CDR3: CASTTGLDTEAFF; J: TRBJ1-1; V: TRBV27; D: NA; size: NA
DNA: TGCAGCGTTGAATCCAGGGGGGTCTACAATGAGCAGTTCTTC; CDR3: CSVESRGVYNEQFF; J: TRBJ2-1; V: TRBV29-1; D: NA; size: NA
DNA: TGTGCCAGCAGCGGGACTGGATGGGATGAGCAGTTCTTC; CDR3: CASSGTGWDEQFF; J: TRBJ2-1; V: TRBV7-8; D: NA; size: many
DNA: TGTGCCAGCAGATTCTCTTTGAGCACAGATACGCAGTATTTT; CDR3: CASRFSLSTDTQYF; J: TRBJ2-3; V: TRBV6-8; D: NA; size: NA
DNA: TGTGCCAGCAGCGCCGGGACAGGCGAGGCGAACCAGCCCCAGCATTTT; CDR3: CASSAGTGEANQPQHF; J: TRBJ1-5; V: TRBV9; D: TRBD1; size: few
DNA: TGTGCCAGCAGCTTCATAAGACGGGAGCAGTTCTTC; CDR3: CASSFIRREQFF; J: TRBJ2-1; V: TRBV7-2; D: NA; size: many
DNA: TGTGCCAGCAGTAGGGGCCCGCGCGAGACCCAGTACTTC; CDR3: CASSRGPRETQYF; J: TRBJ2-5; V: TRBV28; D: NA; size: many
DNA: TGCAGTGCTAGCAAGGGAATGGGGGAGCAGTACTTC; CDR3: CSASKGMGEQYF; J: TRBJ2-7; V: TRBV20-1; D: NA; size: NA
DNA: TGTGCTAGTGCCTGGACAGGGAGCTTCTATGGCTACACCTTC; CDR3: CASAWTGSFYGYTF; J: TRBJ1-2; V: TRBV12-5; D: TRBD1; size: few
DNA: TGTGCCAGCAGCCACCGGGACATGAACACCGGGGAGCTGTTTTTT; CDR3: CASSHRDMNTGELFF; J: TRBJ2-2; V: TRBV7-2; D: NA; size: many
DNA: TGTGCCACCAGCCCGGGGTGGGGGGGGAACACTGAAGCTTTCTTT; CDR3: CATSPGWGGNTEAFF; J: TRBJ1-1; V: TRBV15; D: NA; size: NA
DNA: TGTGCCACCAGCAGACACACCGGGACAGGTACAGATACGCAGTATTTT; CDR3: CATSRHTGTGTDTQYF; J: TRBJ2-3; V: TRBV15; D: TRBD1; size: many
DNA: TGTGCCAGCAGTCCTACAGGGGGTCGTCTCGCTAATGAAAAACTGTTTTTT; CDR3: CASSPTGGRLANEKLFF; J: TRBJ1-4; V: TRBV27; D: TRBD1; size: NA
DNA: TGTGCCAGCAGCTTCCCCCCCCAGCGGGAGGGCCTGGGGGAGCAGTACTTC; CDR3: CASSFPPQREGLGEQYF; J: TRBJ2-7; V: TRBV7-6; D: TRBD2; size: many
DNA: TGCGCCAGCAGCCTCACGACGGGGTTCGATCGGCCCCAGCATTTT; CDR3: CASSLTTGFDRPQHF; J: TRBJ1-5; V: TRBV4-1; D: NA; size: many
DNA: TGTGCCAGCAGCTTAGATGGACTAGCGGGAGCCGGGGAGCTGTTTTTT; CDR3: CASSLDGLAGAGELFF; J: TRBJ2-2; V: TRBV11-2; D: TRBD2; size: many
DNA: TGTGCCAGCAAATGGGGTGTTTCGAACACTGAAGCTTTCTTT; CDR3: CASKWGVSNTEAFF; J: TRBJ1-1; V: TRBV27; D: NA; size: many
DNA: TGCGCCAGCAGCCCCAATCGGGGGGCCGGGGAGCTGTTTTTT; CDR3: CASSPNRGAGELFF; J: TRBJ2-2; V: TRBV5-1; D: TRBD2; size: NA